The 8 T cell receptor beta chains below come from one sample, sequenced in a study of T cells after posttransplantation cyclophosphamide. Busulfan-fludarabine conditioning, marrow transplant, and cyclophosphamide on days +3 and +4 were administered. Profiled with immunoSEQ multiplex PCR; TCRdb holds only in-frame clones, not every one. The table shows 15,000 to 20,000 clones, with roughly 90% occurring only once. Source: PBMCs, taken after allogeneic stem cell transplant with posttransplant cyclophosphamide. The receptors come from a female patient aged 40-50 years who received an allogeneic stem cell transplant from a related donor, was CMV-positive, and had no GVHD. Some T cells may have come from the graft donor.

The chain links TRBV7-9 to TRBJ2-1, with TRBD2 matching 9 bases. Losses at the gene ends were 0 bases for V and 7 bases for J; bases not matched to a gene: 7. The CDR3 is 16 residues long. From germline, CDR1 is SEHNR and CDR2 FQNEAQ (reference sequence). CDR3 protein: CASSLASAGGLNEQFF. CDR3 coding DNA: TGTGCCAGCAGCTTAGCAAGTGCGGGAGGGTTAAATGAGCAGTTCTTC.

The chain is built from TRBV18 and TRBJ2-7, with 10 bases identical to TRBD1. The junction had 6 bases not matched to a gene; V was cut back by 6 bases and J by 1 base. The germline V gene has CDR1 KGHSH and CDR2 LQKENI. The CDR3 spans 15 residues. CDR3: CASSPGTGASYEQYF. As DNA, the CDR3 is TGTGCCAGCTCGCCAGGGACAGGGGCTTCCTACGAGCAGTACTTC. The whole variable domain, remainder taken from reference TRBV18 and TRBJ2-7, is NAGVMQNPRHLVRRRGQEARLRCSPMKGHSHVYWYRQLPEEGLKFMVYLQKENIIDESGMPKERFSAEFPKEGPSILRIQQVVRGDSAAYFCASSPGTGASYEQYFGPGTRLTVT.

This clone appeared a few times. This chain joins TRBV18 and TRBJ2-2; the D gene is possibly TRBD2 (5 bases). Germline CDR1 is KGHSH and CDR2 is LQKENI. Trimming pared 2 bases from V and 5 bases from J, leaving 15 bases between. The CDR3 consists of 16 residues. CDR3 DNA sequence: TGTGCCAGCTCACCAGCGGAGGTGAAAGAAACCGGGGAGCTGTTTTTT. Translated: CASSPAEVKETGELFF.

This chain joins TRBV11-3 and TRBJ2-2; 8 positions match TRBD1. This CDR3 has 18 residues. With 1 base clipped from V and 3 bases from J, the junction kept 10 bases outside the gene matches. The V gene's germline CDR1 is SGHNT and CDR2 YENEEA. In DNA form, the CDR3 reads TGTGCCAGCAGCTTAGCAATGGGACAGGACGGGGACACCGGGGAGCTGTTTTTT. It codes for CASSLAMGQDGDTGELFF.

This rearrangement joins TRBV30 to TRBJ2-7; 7 nucleotides align to TRBD2. The CDR3 extends over 16 amino acids. From germline, CDR1 is GTSNPN and CDR2 SVGIG (reference sequence). Trimming took 3 bases from V and 4 from J; bases not matched to a gene: 15. DNA for the CDR3: TGTGCCTGGAGCCCCCTTCCTGGGGGAGGGCCGTACGAGCAGTACTTC. Translation gives CAWSPLPGGGPYEQYF.

The rearrangement uses TRBV12-2 and TRBJ2-5; the listed D gene, TRBD2, was not tested against the DNA. TRBV12-2 is classified as a pseudogene. The CDR3 extends over 16 amino acids. Here the CDR3 reads CASRLALAGVRETQYF. The DNA for the CDR3 is TGTGCAAGTCGCTTAGCCCTAGCGGGAGTTAGGGAGACCCAGTACTTC.

The chain links TRBV4-1 to TRBJ1-5, with TRBD1 matching 8 bases. J lost 5 bases, V lost 2 bases, and 5 bases had no gene match. This CDR3 is built from 15 residues. From germline, CDR1 is MGHRA and CDR2 YSYEKL. CDR3 DNA sequence: TGCGCCAGCAGCCAATGGGCAGGGGGCTATCAGCCCCAGCATTTT. Protein sequence: CASSQWAGGYQPQHF.

The gene calls are TRBV4-2 and TRBJ2-7, with TRBD2 identical over 7 bases. The trim removed 2 bases at V and 6 bases at J, leaving 7 bases unmatched. The germline V gene has CDR1 LGHNA and CDR2 YNFKEQ. The CDR3 consists of 14 residues. The CDR3 reads CASSQRGGPGEQYF. For the CDR3, the DNA is TGTGCCAGCAGCCAACGGGGAGGGCCTGGCGAGCAGTACTTC.